Each of the 31 T cell receptor beta chains below was sequenced from the same sample in a study of T cells in Graves' hyperthyroidism and ophthalmopathy. TCR beta CDR3 region amplification was performed from RNA transcripts. With the HTBI primer set, the TCR CDR3 went through a first round of RT-PCR. Each CDR3 protein is one row after TCRdb ran MiXCR on the multiplex PCR reads. The repertoire holds 360,000 or so distinct CDR3 sequences, with roughly 19% as singletons. The specimen sequenced was blood. The receptors originated from a woman under 30 with Graves' hyperthyroidism.

The chain is built from TRBV7-9 and TRBJ1-1; D is ambiguous. The CDR3 has 13 amino acids. V lost 5 bases and J 8 bases, leaving 15 bases between the germline ends. CDR1 is SEHNR, CDR2 FQNEAQ, per germline (reference sequence). CDR3 region: CASSHTHMEEAFF. The CDR3 region has the DNA TGTGCCAGCAGCCATACGCACATGGAAGAAGCTTTCTTT.

This clonotype showed up many times. V gene TRBV3-1 combines with J gene TRBJ1-1; TRBD1 agrees at 9 bases. The CDR3 has 17 amino acids. V was clipped by 8 bases and J by 8 bases; unmatched bases: 21. Germline V gives CDR1 LGHDT, CDR2 YNNKEL (reference sequence). The CDR3 region is CASSSFVGTGKMAEAFF. The CDR3 DNA is TGTGCCAGCTCATCCTTCGTAGGGACAGGGAAAATGGCGGAAGCTTTCTTT.

The sample holds many counts of this clonotype. The chain employs TRBV13 and TRBJ1-2; D uncertain. Germline assignment: CDR1 PRHDT and CDR2 FYEKMQ (reference sequence). The ends were cut back, 5 bases at V and 4 bases at J, with 8 bases in the middle. The CDR3 contains 12 residues. In DNA form, the CDR3 reads TGTGCCAGCAGCCGGCGGAGCTATGGCTACACCTTC. Its protein is CASSRRSYGYTF.

This clonotype was found many times. The CDR3 sequence is CATSRAPSGPSGHGYTF. In DNA, the CDR3 is TGTGCCACCAGCAGAGCCCCCTCGGGCCCCTCGGGGCATGGCTACACCTTC. The chain joins TRBV15 to TRBJ1-2; tentative D call: TRBD1 (5 bases). Per germline, CDR1 LNHNV and CDR2 YYDKDF (reference sequence). V was pared by 1 base and J by 6 bases, with 21 bases between. The CDR3 sequence is 17 residues long.

This clonotype was observed many times. This rearrangement joins TRBV12-3 or TRBV12-4 to TRBJ2-2; TRBD1 is a possible D gene (6 bases). This CDR3 has 15 residues. With 3 bases removed from V and 3 bases from J, the gap between germline ends came to 11 bases. The CDR3 DNA is TGTGCCAGCAGTTTTCAGGGGCGTTACACCGGGGAGCTGTTTTTT. Protein product: CASSFQGRYTGELFF.

This clonotype showed up just a few times. The V gene is TRBV30, the J gene TRBJ1-3; no clear D gene. Per the germline V gene, CDR1 is GTSNPN and CDR2 is SVGIG (reference sequence). The CDR3 consists of 14 residues. V was clipped by 8 bases and J by 4 bases, with 18 bases between them. The CDR3 reads CAISNSPLGNTIYF. CDR3 sequence (DNA): TGTGCCATATCAAACTCCCCTCTGGGAAACACCATATATTTT.

This rearrangement joins TRBV12-3 or TRBV12-4 to TRBJ1-2; 10 positions agree with TRBD1. This CDR3 is 14 amino acids long. V was clipped by 5 bases and J by 6 bases; unmatched bases: 6. DNA for the CDR3: TGTGCCAGCAGTCCGACAGGGGGCAGAGATGGCTACACCTTC. It codes for CASSPTGGRDGYTF.

The chain links TRBV6-5 to TRBJ1-1, with D hard to call. The ends were cut back, 0 bases at V and 3 bases at J, with 8 bases in the middle. Germline V gene sequence: CDR1 MNHEY, CDR2 SVGAGI. The CDR3 length is 14 residues. CDR3 in amino acids: CASSYSTRDTEAFF. The CDR3 DNA reads TGTGCCAGCAGTTACTCGACTAGGGACACTGAAGCTTTCTTT.

In its sample, this clonotype was seen many times. The J gene is TRBJ2-7, the V gene TRBV6-2 or TRBV6-3; 12 positions match TRBD2. Trimming cost V 4 bases and J 4 bases; bases outside gene matches: 5. The CDR3 totals 15 residues. Germline V gene sequence: CDR1 MNHEY, CDR2 SVGEGT. CDR3 sequence reads: CASSFAGTSGYEQYF. CDR3 nucleotide sequence: TGTGCCAGCAGTTTCGCCGGGACTAGCGGGTACGAGCAGTACTTC.

This clonotype was seen ten or more times. The chain joins TRBV12-5 to TRBJ2-2, with TRBD1 matching 9 bases. CDR3 length equals 15 residues. Germline V gene sequence: CDR1 LGHNT, CDR2 FRNRAP. Unmatched junction bases numbered 4, after V lost 4 bases and J lost 4 bases. CDR3 loop: CASGYWTGVTGELFF. In DNA form, the CDR3 reads TGTGCTAGTGGTTACTGGACAGGGGTCACCGGGGAGCTGTTTTTT.

The chain uses TRBV6-1 and TRBJ2-5; 10 nucleotides align to TRBD1. The CDR3 is 16 residues long. Germline loops: CDR1 MNHNS, CDR2 SASEGT. V was clipped by 2 bases and J by 4 bases; unmatched bases: 7. The CDR3 here is CASSESQTGGIETQYF. CDR3 coding DNA: TGTGCCAGCAGTGAATCTCAGACAGGGGGCATAGAGACCCAGTACTTC.

This clonotype was seen at least ten times. The chain links TRBV28 to TRBJ1-2; D is unclear. Trimming cost V 3 bases and J 4 bases, with 6 bases left between them. The CDR3 is 12 amino acids. The germline V gene encodes CDR1 MDHEN and CDR2 SYDVKM. CDR3 bases: TGTGCCAGCAGTTTGTCAGGCTATGGCTACACCTTC. Protein: CASSLSGYGYTF.

The chain links TRBV15 to TRBJ1-2; D might be TRBD1 (6 bases). The V end lost 3 bases, the J end lost 3 bases, and 14 bases lay between the germline ends. Germline CDR1 and CDR2: LNHNV and YYDKDF (reference sequence). This CDR3 contains 15 residues. This CDR3 reads CATSRDSGHYYGYTF. For the CDR3, the DNA is TGTGCCACCAGCAGGGACTCGGGACACTACTATGGCTACACCTTC.

This clonotype was recorded many times. The chain recombines TRBV12-3 or TRBV12-4 with TRBJ2-2, with 7 bases lining up with TRBD1. V gave up 4 bases and J gave up 0 bases; unmatched junction bases: 2. CDR3 size: 15 residues. The CDR3 reads CASSWGQTNTGELFF. CDR3 DNA sequence: TGTGCCAGCAGTTGGGGACAGACGAACACCGGGGAGCTGTTTTTT.

This clonotype was picked up many times. This rearrangement joins TRBV9 to TRBJ1-1; D ambiguous. CDR1 and CDR2 from the germline V gene are SGDLS and YYNGEE. V was clipped by 3 bases and J by 4 bases, with 13 bases between them. The CDR3 sequence is 14 residues long. The CDR3 bases are TGTGCCAGCAGCGCCAGTGTCCGGCCCACTGAAGCTTTCTTT. It translates to CASSASVRPTEAFF.

In its sample, this clonotype was seen many times. The chain combines TRBV24-1 with TRBJ1-2; D possibly corresponds to TRBD1 (6 bases). Germline assignment: CDR1 KGHDR and CDR2 SFDVKD. CDR3 length: 15 residues. Trimming stripped 4 bases from V and 3 bases from J, with 14 bases between. In DNA, the CDR3 is TGTGCCACCAGTGAACCGGGACAAGGGGACTATGGCTACACCTTC. Its protein product is CATSEPGQGDYGYTF.

Ten or more counts support this clonotype. The V and J genes are TRBV28 and TRBJ1-5, with 9 bases fitting TRBD1. Trimming took 6 bases from V and 5 from J; bases not matched to a gene: 11. The CDR3 runs 16 residues. The germline gives CDR1 MDHEN, CDR2 SYDVKM. The chain's CDR3 is CASRKPGQGFDQPQHF. Written as DNA, the CDR3 is TGTGCCAGCAGAAAACCGGGACAGGGTTTTGATCAGCCCCAGCATTTT. The full variable domain, completed using reference TRBV28 and TRBJ1-5, is DVKVTQSSRYLVKRTGEKVFLECVQDMDHENMFWYRQDPGLGLRLIYFSYDVKMKEKGDIPEGYSVSREKKERFSLILESASTNQTSMYLCASRKPGQGFDQPQHFGDGTRLSIL.

This rearrangement joins TRBV11-1 to TRBJ2-3; possible D gene TRBD2, 6 bases. This CDR3 contains 16 residues. From germline, CDR1 is SGHAT and CDR2 FQDESV (reference sequence). Trimming left V 5 bases short and J 0 bases short, with 15 bases between. Here the CDR3 reads CASSQWDSSSTDTQYF. The CDR3 DNA is TGTGCCAGCAGCCAATGGGACTCCTCTAGCACAGATACGCAGTATTTT. Variable domain in full (rest from reference TRBV11-1 and TRBJ2-3): EAEVAQSPRYKITEKSQAVAFWCDPISGHATLYWYRQILGQGPELLVQFQDESVVDDSQLPKDRFSAERLKGVDSTLKIQPAELGDSAMYLCASSQWDSSSTDTQYFGPGTRLTVL.

This clonotype was observed many times. This chain's CDR3 is CASSAGSNSGANVLTF. The DNA of the CDR3 is TGTGCCAGCAGCGCGGGTTCGAACTCTGGGGCCAACGTCCTGACTTTC. The V call is TRBV7-9, the J call TRBJ2-6; TRBD2 might be the D (5 bases). Germline V gene data show CDR1 as SEHNR and CDR2 as FQNEAQ (reference sequence). The CDR3 loop spans 16 amino acids. Trimming pared 5 bases from V and 0 bases from J, leaving 11 bases between. Full variable domain (missing parts from reference TRBV7-9 and TRBJ2-6): DTGVSQNPRHKITKRGQNVTFRCDPISEHNRLYWYRQTLGQGPEFLTYFQNEAQLEKSRLLSDRFSAERPKGSFSTLEIQRTEQGDSAMYLCASSAGSNSGANVLTFGAGSRLTVL.

This clonotype occurred many times. This chain uses TRBV14 with TRBJ2-7; D is possibly TRBD1 or TRBD2 (7 bases each). Trimming took 1 base from V and 3 from J, leaving 13 bases between them. The CDR3 length is 15 residues. CDR1 is SGHDN, CDR2 FVKESK, per germline. CDR3 in DNA: TGTGCCAGCAGCCAAGGTCAGGGGGGGCTCTACGAGCAGTACTTC. Residues: CASSQGQGGLYEQYF.

This clonotype appeared many times. The chain is built from TRBV6-1 and TRBJ1-3; weak D call: TRBD1 (6 bases). Germline CDR1 and CDR2: MNHNS and SASEGT. This CDR3 is built from 16 residues. The V end was cut by 5 bases, the J end by 4 bases, with 18 bases between. CDR3 nucleotides: TGTGCCAGCAGTACCCAGGACAGCCCCGGGGGAAACACCATATATTTT. Translating it yields CASSTQDSPGGNTIYF.

V gene TRBV12-3 or TRBV12-4 combines with J gene TRBJ1-5; TRBD1 agrees at 9 bases. This CDR3 contains 14 residues. V lost 4 bases to trimming and J lost 3 bases; unmatched junction nucleotides: 1. The CDR3 loop reads CASSWTGANQPQHF. The CDR3 DNA reads TGTGCCAGCAGTTGGACAGGGGCCAATCAGCCCCAGCATTTT.

In its sample, this clonotype was seen many times. The chain links TRBV20-1 to TRBJ2-5; TRBD2 might be the D (6 bases). The CDR3 runs 14 residues. CDR1 is DFQATT, CDR2 SNEGSKA, per germline (reference sequence). The germline V and J ends were trimmed by 1 base and 5 bases, with 14 bases remaining between them. The CDR3 is CSARAPAGLETQYF. Here the CDR3 DNA reads TGCAGTGCTAGAGCCCCGGCGGGGCTGGAGACCCAGTACTTC.

At least ten counts were recorded for this clonotype. V usage is TRBV11-2 and J usage is TRBJ1-3, with D possibly being TRBD1 (5 bases). The V gene's germline CDR1 is SGHAT and CDR2 FQNNGV. The CDR3 contains 17 residues. The V and J ends lost 1 base and 2 bases respectively, with 15 bases between them. CDR3 residues: CASSLGSPWGPGNTIYF. The CDR3 DNA follows: TGTGCCAGCAGCTTAGGGTCTCCCTGGGGCCCTGGAAACACCATATATTTT.

This clonotype was seen at least ten times. The chain combines TRBV7-2 with TRBJ2-5, with 8 bases fitting TRBD1. CDR1 and CDR2 (germline): SGHTA, FQGNSA. J gave up 1 base and V 3 bases, and 16 bases lay outside the gene matches. The CDR3 runs to 19 residues. CDR3 coding DNA: TGTGCCAGCAGCTTTAGCCCCCGCTCGAGACAGGGGATCCAAGAGACCCAGTACTTC. Protein: CASSFSPRSRQGIQETQYF.

This clonotype appeared many times. The J gene is TRBJ2-7, the V gene TRBV15; D might be TRBD1 (5 bases). Germline lookup yields CDR1 LNHNV and CDR2 YYDKDF (reference sequence). The CDR3 covers 13 residues. With 0 bases removed from V and 5 bases from J, the gap between germline ends came to 8 bases. CDR3 loop: CATSRDIRDEQYF. Written as DNA, the CDR3 is TGTGCCACCAGCAGAGATATCAGGGACGAGCAGTACTTC. Based on the CDR3 plus reference TRBV15 and TRBJ2-7, the full variable domain is DAMVIQNPRYQVTQFGKPVTLSCSQTLNHNVMYWYQQKSSQAPKLLFHYYDKDFNNEADTPDNFQSRRPNTSFCFLDIRSPGLGDTAMYLCATSRDIRDEQYFGPGTRLTVT.

This clonotype showed up many times. The rearrangement joins TRBV9 to TRBJ1-2; D is perhaps TRBD1 (5 bases). V was shortened by 4 bases and J by 4 bases, with 17 bases between the two germline ends. The length of the CDR3 is 15 residues. Germline loops: CDR1 SGDLS, CDR2 YYNGEE. The CDR3 reads CASSRTGPSVYGYTF. Here the CDR3 DNA reads TGTGCCAGCAGCCGAACGGGGCCCTCCGTCTATGGCTACACCTTC.

This clonotype was counted a single time. The rearrangement joins TRBV2 to TRBJ2-7; D possibly corresponds to TRBD2 (6 bases). Trimming took 4 bases from V and 7 from J, leaving 8 bases between them. Germline-derived CDR1 and CDR2 are SNHLY and FYNNEI. This CDR3 region has 11 residues. The CDR3 bases are TGTGCCAGCAGTGGTCGGGAGGAGCAGTACTTC. Translated: CASSGREEQYF.

The genes are TRBV15 and TRBJ2-7; D is perhaps TRBD1 (5 bases). The germline V gene has CDR1 LNHNV and CDR2 YYDKDF (reference sequence). This CDR3 contains 13 residues. The V and J ends lost 4 bases and 5 bases respectively, with 12 bases between them. CDR3 in DNA: TGTGCCACCAGCACGACAGCTTTCCACGAGCAGTACTTC. Translation: CATSTTAFHEQYF.

The V call is TRBV10-1, the J call TRBJ1-2, with TRBD1 identical over 9 bases. J was trimmed by 8 bases and V by 6 bases; bases with no gene match: 10. Germline CDR1 and CDR2: WNHNN and SYGVQD (reference sequence). The CDR3 sequence is 14 residues long. Here the CDR3 reads CASRPGQGSEGYTF. The CDR3 DNA reads as TGCGCCAGCAGACCGGGACAGGGATCGGAGGGCTACACCTTC.

This clonotype was observed many times. The chain combines TRBV4-1 with TRBJ2-5; 9 bases are shared with TRBD2. The V segment lost 4 bases and the J segment 4 bases; nucleotides outside the gene matches: 4. The CDR3 length is 14 residues. The germline gives CDR1 MGHRA, CDR2 YSYEKL. CDR3 nucleotide sequence: TGCGCCAGCAGCCTGCGGGGGGGCACAGAGACCCAGTACTTC. Translation gives CASSLRGGTETQYF.